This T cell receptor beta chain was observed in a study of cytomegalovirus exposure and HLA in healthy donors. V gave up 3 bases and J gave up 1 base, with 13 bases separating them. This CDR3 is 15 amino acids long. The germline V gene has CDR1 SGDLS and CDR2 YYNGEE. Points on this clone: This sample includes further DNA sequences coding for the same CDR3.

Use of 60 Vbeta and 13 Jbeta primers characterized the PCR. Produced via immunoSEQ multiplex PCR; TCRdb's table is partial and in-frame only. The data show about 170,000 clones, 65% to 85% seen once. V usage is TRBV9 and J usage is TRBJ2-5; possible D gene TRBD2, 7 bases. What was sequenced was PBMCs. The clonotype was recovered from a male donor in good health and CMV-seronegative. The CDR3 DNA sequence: TGTGCCAGCAGCGCAAGCGGGACACCCCAAGAGACCCAGTACTTC. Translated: CASSASGTPQETQYF. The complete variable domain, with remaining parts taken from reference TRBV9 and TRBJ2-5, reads DSGVTQTPKHLITATGQRVTLRCSPRSGDLSVYWYQQSLDQGLQFLIQYYNGEERAKGNILERFSAQQFPDLHSELNLSSLELGDSALYFCASSASGTPQETQYFGPGTRLLVL.